The entry below gives a single TCR beta chain sequence along with its context. The antigen remains undetermined. Vbeta (60) and Jbeta (13) primers were used in the PCR. Libraries were prepared by immunoSEQ multiplex PCR; TCRdb keeps only in-frame clonotypes and omits some of them. The sample has 150,000 to 200,000 clones; 84% are singletons. This entry comes from a study of cytomegalovirus exposure and HLA in healthy donors. Study outcomes and limitations: A later analysis linked a missense variant in DCLRE1C to the trimming of TCR beta V and J genes.

CDR3 size: 14 residues. CDR1 MNHEY and CDR2 SMNVEV come from the germline V gene (reference sequence). V was clipped by 7 bases and J by 5 bases, with 14 bases between them. Sequenced: PBMCs. The V call is TRBV27, the J call TRBJ2-2, with D maybe TRBD2 (5 bases). The sequence came from a man aged 18 to 29 in good health and CMV-seronegative. The DNA of the CDR3 is TGTGCCAGCATCCGGACTCCTAATACCGGGGAGCTGTTTTTT. Its protein is CASIRTPNTGELFF.